This TCR beta chain was obtained from a study of early T cells in non-severe SARS-CoV-2 infection (dated by TCRdb to the early 2020s). About the full investigation: Bulk RNA from unsorted whole blood was used for TCR sequencing, so alpha and beta chains could not be paired.

Library construction relied on 5' RACE. Data came from a NextSeq 500. The TCR library protocol attached unique molecular identifiers to individual cDNA molecules to correct for sequencing error and PCR bias. Both TCR alpha and beta chains were sequenced, and tight co-correlation was observed between alpha and beta sequence abundances in each sample. As for how the authors treated the data: Decombinator V4 was used to perform V gene, J gene and CDR3 annotation of TCR sequences. TCRs were defined as expanded if a significant change between any two time points was detected under a Poisson model with p below 0.0001. TCR abundances were normalised to the total number of TCRs sequenced in each sample and reported as counts per million. TRAV1-2 paired with TRAJ12, TRAJ20 or TRAJ33 defined MAIT TCRs, while TRAV10 paired with TRAJ18 defined iNKT TCRs. VDJdb, accessed on 1 November 2021, was searched for TCRs annotated for CMV, EBV and SARS-CoV-2, and TCRs annotated for more than one antigen were excluded. TCRdb reanalyzed the raw reads on its own, using fastp at Q25 for trimming and MiXCR for clone calling, and kept in-frame beta chains. Each entry merges the rows of one CDR3 protein and shows their most common DNA and genes. TCRdb, not the authors, supplied the V and J calls. The sample records 46,000 or so distinct CDR3 sequences, less than 15% of which are singletons. The ten largest clones take up 9.5% to 13% of the sample.

The junction carries 6 bases between V and J, which are trimmed by 6 bases and 1 base respectively. The CDR3 runs 11 residues from the cysteine to the phenylalanine. The sequence is cut down to CDR3 DNA, 33 bases in frame from base 1. CDR1 and CDR2 were assigned from the germline V gene (reference sequence) as DFQATT and SNEGSKA. Overall results and qualifications from the work: VDJdb matching was skewed toward anti-spike CD8 responses and likely underestimated virus-specific expansions by missing private and CD4 specificities.

This was a case-control study nested in a cohort of healthcare workers in London, UK, who had nasopharyngeal swab PCR tests and blood samples taken every week. Healthcare workers were recruited during the week of the UK lockdown, between 23 and 31 March 2020, and followed weekly for up to roughly 16 weeks. In regard to this clonotype: The specificity of this receptor is unknown. Base qualities are not provided; no much larger clone lies one nucleotide away.

This chain is built from TRBV20-1 and TRBJ1-1; the D segment cannot be called with confidence. Sequenced input: whole blood. This TCR came from an adult who was a healthcare worker with PCR-confirmed SARS-CoV-2 infection or an uninfected control (not recorded which). The CDR3 region has the sequence CSATQNTEAFF. The DNA reads TGCAGTGCGACACAGAACACTGAAGCTTTCTTT.